The rows below give T cell receptor beta chains drawn from one sample of a study of cytomegalovirus exposure and HLA in healthy donors. Assay: immunoSEQ multiplex PCR; the TCRdb copy retains only in-frame clones and omits some. The sample consists of fewer than 130,000 clones, about 68% of them appearing once. The material sequenced was PBMCs. These receptors came from a man younger than 45 in good health and CMV-seropositive. The conserved cysteine and the conserved F or W are not part of the CDR3 here. Size values are once, few and many counts, or a class for expanded clones, and some rows have none.

J gene | V gene | clone size | CDR3 protein
TRBJ2-1 | TRBV7-2 | - | ASSQGAVYNEQF
TRBJ1-4 | TRBV7-9 | few | ASSPGSNEKLF
TRBJ1-5 | TRBV6-6 | - | ASSNSNGMGQPQH
TRBJ1-1 | TRBV30 | - | AWSEGNVNTEAF
TRBJ1-5 | TRBV5-6 | - | ASSFGETPQH
TRBJ2-7 | TRBV7-6 | - | ASSLGTGYEQY
TRBJ1-5 | TRBV18 | few | ASSPSGEPQH
TRBJ2-7 | TRBV19 | few | ASSMLEGQGNDEQY
TRBJ2-5 | TRBV5-1 | - | ASSHRGETQY
TRBJ1-6 | TRBV7-2 | - | ASSVRGQGPYNSPLH
TRBJ1-2 | TRBV19 | - | ASSIGTGASYT
TRBJ2-5 | TRBV5-6 | - | ASSLSAETQY
TRBJ2-2 | TRBV27 | - | ASRALGQGKTGELF
TRBJ2-3 | TRBV14 | few | ASSLGIVTQY
TRBJ1-6 | TRBV2 | - | ASSDWDRGNSPLH
TRBJ1-4 | TRBV7-9 | - | ASSFAATNEKLF
TRBJ1-2 | TRBV9 | - | ASSKDSYNYGYT
TRBJ2-3 | TRBV5-1 | few | ASSLEGGGADTQY
TRBJ2-3 | TRBV7-9 | - | ASSPRLITDTQY
TRBJ1-4 | TRBV5-6 | - | ASSLVLNEKLF
TRBJ1-5 | TRBV30 | - | AWASRENQPQH
TRBJ1-5 | TRBV19 | - | ASRADNQPQH
TRBJ2-2 | TRBV18 | - | ASSPDRVTGELF
TRBJ2-4 | TRBV4-1 | - | ASSQGSGGARGDIQY
TRBJ2-7 | TRBV10-1 | - | ASSEWSGGSYEQY
TRBJ2-1 | TRBV5-1 | - | ASSLEFRGSYNEQF
TRBJ2-5 | TRBV6-6 | - | ASSYSAGGQETQY
- | TRBV6-6 | - | ASIQGGAIHEQY
TRBJ1-2 | TRBV10-3 | - | AISESREGNYGYT
TRBJ2-5 | TRBV15 | few | ASNRGSRQETQY
TRBJ2-1 | TRBV5-1 | few | ASSPVEGKVYNEQF
TRBJ1-6 | TRBV30 | - | ACTRYGENNSPLH
TRBJ1-1 | TRBV5-4 | - | ASSPGMMNTEAF
TRBJ1-6 | TRBV7-2 | few | ASSLDRESLH